The T cell receptor (beta chain) described here comes from a study of identical twins. Per the germline V gene, CDR1 is ENHRY and CDR2 is SYGVKD. This CDR3 is 11 amino acids long. V lost 4 bases to trimming and J lost 6 bases, with 6 bases between them. TCRdb processed the 5' RACE reads anew with MiXCR; each CDR3 protein has one entry. The data contain about 200,000 distinct CDR3 sequences, about 7.5% of them singletons. A further study also used this sample, focusing on yellow fever vaccine responses in identical twins.

The TCR originated in a woman aged 18-29 years in good health. Sequences were obtained from memory (CD45RO+) T cells sorted from blood. The chain has TRBV10-3 and TRBJ1-1, with D uncertain. As DNA, the CDR3 is TGTGCCATCAGTGTCGGCTCTGAAGCTTTCTTT. This codes for CAISVGSEAFF.